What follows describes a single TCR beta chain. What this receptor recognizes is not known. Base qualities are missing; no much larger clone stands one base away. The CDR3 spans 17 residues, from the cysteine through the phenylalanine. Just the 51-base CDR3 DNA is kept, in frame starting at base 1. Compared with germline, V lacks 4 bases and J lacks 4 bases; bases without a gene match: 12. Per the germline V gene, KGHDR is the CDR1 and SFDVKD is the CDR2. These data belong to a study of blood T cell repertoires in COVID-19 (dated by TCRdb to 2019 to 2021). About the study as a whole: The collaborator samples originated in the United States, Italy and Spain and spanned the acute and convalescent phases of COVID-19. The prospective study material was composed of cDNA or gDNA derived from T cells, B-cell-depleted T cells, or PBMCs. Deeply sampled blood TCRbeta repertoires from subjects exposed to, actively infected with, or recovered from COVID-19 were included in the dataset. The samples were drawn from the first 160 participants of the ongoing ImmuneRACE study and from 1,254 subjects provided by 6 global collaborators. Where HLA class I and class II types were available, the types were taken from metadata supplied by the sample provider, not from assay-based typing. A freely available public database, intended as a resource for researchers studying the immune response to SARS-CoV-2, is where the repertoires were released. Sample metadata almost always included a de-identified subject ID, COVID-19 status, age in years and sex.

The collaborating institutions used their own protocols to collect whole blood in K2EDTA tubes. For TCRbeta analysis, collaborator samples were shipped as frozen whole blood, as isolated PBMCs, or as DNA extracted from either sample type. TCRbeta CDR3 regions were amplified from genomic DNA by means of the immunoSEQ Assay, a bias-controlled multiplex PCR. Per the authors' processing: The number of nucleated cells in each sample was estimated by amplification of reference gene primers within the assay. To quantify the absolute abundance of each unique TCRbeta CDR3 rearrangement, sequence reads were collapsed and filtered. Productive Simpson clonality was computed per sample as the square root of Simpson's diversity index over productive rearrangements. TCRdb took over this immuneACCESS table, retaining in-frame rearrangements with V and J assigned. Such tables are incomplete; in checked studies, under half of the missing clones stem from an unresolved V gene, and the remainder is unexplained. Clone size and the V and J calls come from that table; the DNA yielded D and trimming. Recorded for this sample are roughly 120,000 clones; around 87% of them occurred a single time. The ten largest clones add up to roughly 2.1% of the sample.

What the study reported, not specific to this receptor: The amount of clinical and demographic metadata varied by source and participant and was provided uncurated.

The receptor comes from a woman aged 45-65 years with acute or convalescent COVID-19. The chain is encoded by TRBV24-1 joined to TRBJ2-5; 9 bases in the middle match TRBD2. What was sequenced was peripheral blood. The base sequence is TGTGCCACCAGTGAAGCCCGGGGACTAGCCGGGGCAGAGACCCAGTACTTC. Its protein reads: CATSEARGLAGAETQYF.